This T cell receptor beta chain was found in a study of control samples from healthy donors and cancer patients. Losses at the gene ends were 2 bases for V and 3 bases for J; bases not matched to a gene: 3. Germline V gene sequence: CDR1 SEHNR, CDR2 FQNEAQ (reference sequence). The length of the CDR3 is 17 residues. TCRdb's table, derived via immunoSEQ multiplex PCR, lists solely in-frame clones and lacks some. The repertoire holds some 410,000 clones, with around 90% as singletons. The chain links TRBV7-9 to TRBJ2-1, with 14 nucleotides matching TRBD2. The sequenced sample was PBMCs. The receptor's source is a man in his forties with head and neck cancer. Here the CDR3 DNA reads TGTGCCAGCAGCTTACCGGGACTAGCGGGAGTCTACAATGAGCAGTTCTTC. This sequence encodes CASSLPGLAGVYNEQFF.